Presented here are 32 T cell receptor beta chains from one specimen sequenced in a study of cytomegalovirus exposure and HLA in healthy donors. Primers for the PCR totalled 60 Vbeta and 13 Jbeta. Sequencing was performed with immunoSEQ multiplex PCR; in TCRdb, only in-frame clones are kept and a portion is missing. In the table there are around 110,000 clones, around four fifths of which are singletons. Sequencing was carried out using PBMCs. All receptors derive from a man in his fifties in good health and CMV-seronegative.

The chain is built from TRBV9 and TRBJ2-3; 11 nucleotides agree with TRBD2. Germline values: CDR1 SGDLS, CDR2 YYNGEE. The CDR3 is made up of 16 amino acids. V dropped 0 bases and J dropped 3; count of bases not matched to a gene: 3. The CDR3 sequence is CASSVDLAGGTDTQYF. In DNA form, the CDR3 reads TGTGCCAGCAGCGTAGACCTAGCGGGGGGAACAGATACGCAGTATTTT. Combining the CDR3 with reference TRBV9 and TRBJ2-3 gives the whole variable domain DSGVTQTPKHLITATGQRVTLRCSPRSGDLSVYWYQQSLDQGLQFLIQYYNGEERAKGNILERFSAQQFPDLHSELNLSSLELGDSALYFCASSVDLAGGTDTQYFGPGTRLTVL.

This clone has a handful of counts. This chain joins TRBV5-4 and TRBJ2-3; D is perhaps TRBD1 (5 bases). The CDR3 runs 15 residues. Per the germline V gene, CDR1 is SGHNT and CDR2 is YYREEE (reference sequence). Trimming took off 5 bases at V and 4 bases at J, with 17 bases between the two ends. CDR3 nucleotides: TGTGCCAGCAGTTTCTCAGGGAATCGGGCAGATACGCAGTATTTT. It yields the protein CASSFSGNRADTQYF. The full variable domain, its missing parts supplied by reference TRBV5-4 and TRBJ2-3, is ETGVTQSPTHLIKTRGQQVTLRCSSQSGHNTVSWYQQALGQGPQFIFQYYREEENGRGNFPPRFSGLQFPNYSSELNVNALELDDSALYLCASSFSGNRADTQYFGPGTRLTVL.

The CDR3 DNA is TGCGCCAGCAGCCCCTTAGCGGGGGTTAGCACAGATACGCAGTATTTT. This codes for CASSPLAGVSTDTQYF. This chain links TRBV5-1 with TRBJ2-3, with 9 nucleotides matching TRBD2. Losses at the gene ends were 4 bases for V and 0 bases for J; bases not matched to a gene: 6. Germline V lookup: CDR1 SGHRS, CDR2 YFSETQ. This CDR3 contains 16 residues.

J is TRBJ1-4 and V is TRBV18; D might be TRBD1 (6 bases). From germline, CDR1 is KGHSH and CDR2 LQKENI. This CDR3 contains 16 residues. V was trimmed by 3 bases and J by 0 bases, leaving 11 bases between them. The CDR3 nucleotides read TGTGCCAGCTCACCCGGGACACTTGCAACTAATGAAAAACTGTTTTTT. It encodes CASSPGTLATNEKLFF.

The chain links TRBV5-4 to TRBJ1-4; 7 positions match TRBD1. Looked up from germline, CDR1 is SGHNT and CDR2 is YYREEE (reference sequence). This CDR3 has 15 residues. V shed 0 bases, J shed 5 bases, and the junction held 4 bases outside the gene matches. The CDR3 reads CASSLGQGENEKLFF. The CDR3 DNA is TGTGCCAGCAGCTTGGGGCAGGGGGAGAATGAAAAACTGTTTTTT.

The chain links TRBV14 to TRBJ1-2; D call uncertain. The V and J ends lost 4 bases and 4 bases respectively, with 16 bases between them. Germline lookup yields CDR1 SGHDN and CDR2 FVKESK. This CDR3 contains 15 residues. The CDR3 spells CASSLLTLSTYGYTF. CDR3 sequence (DNA): TGTGCCAGCAGCCTTTTGACACTTTCCACCTATGGCTACACCTTC.

This rearrangement joins TRBV6-5 to TRBJ1-1; 7 bases line up with TRBD1. The length of the CDR3 is 16 residues. Trimming cost V 4 bases and J 4 bases; bases outside gene matches: 12. Germline-derived CDR1 and CDR2 are MNHEY and SVGAGI. CDR3 nucleotides: TGTGCCAGCAGTTTACGTTACCTACAGGGGACCACTGAAGCTTTCTTT. This codes for CASSLRYLQGTTEAFF.

CDR3 loop: CASSFRDRGSYEQYV. DNA for the CDR3: TGTGCCAGCAGCTTCCGGGACAGGGGCTCCTACGAGCAGTACGTC. This sequence joins TRBV5-6 and TRBJ2-7; TRBD1 agrees at 10 bases. J gave up 0 bases and V 2 bases, and 2 bases lay outside the gene matches. The CDR3 has 15 residues. CDR1 and CDR2 (germline): SGHDT, YYEEEE.

The rearrangement links TRBV6-5 to TRBJ2-5; 10 bases line up with TRBD1. Germline V gives CDR1 MNHEY, CDR2 SVGAGI. V shed 7 bases and J 3 bases; nucleotides not matched to a gene: 5. The CDR3 consists of 14 residues. The CDR3 DNA reads as TGTGCCAGCACCTTGGGGACAGGGGAAGAGACCCAGTACTTC. Its protein is CASTLGTGEETQYF.

This chain joins TRBV10-1 and TRBJ2-1; a possible D gene is TRBD2 (7 bases). The V gene lost 4 bases and the J gene lost 9 bases, with 19 bases spanning the gap. CDR1 WNHNN and CDR2 SYGVQD come from the germline V gene (reference sequence). The CDR3 length is 15 residues. The CDR3 region is CASSARGGPFAEQFF. The CDR3 nucleotides read TGCGCCAGCAGTGCCCGCGGGGGCCCTTTCGCTGAGCAGTTCTTC.

The rearrangement joins TRBV2 to TRBJ1-1; weak D call: TRBD1 (5 bases). The V and J ends lost 9 bases and 5 bases respectively, with 16 bases between them. Germline V gives CDR1 SNHLY, CDR2 FYNNEI. The CDR3 covers 13 residues. The CDR3 region has the DNA TGTGCCAGTGGACAAGGCAAAGGGACTGAAGCTTTCTTT. Translation gives CASGQGKGTEAFF.

The rearrangement joins TRBV30 to TRBJ1-2; TRBD1 might be the D (5 bases). Between the trimmed V and J ends, which lost 3 bases and 4 bases, there was a span of 12 bases. Germline-derived CDR1 and CDR2 are GTSNPN and SVGIG (reference sequence). CDR3 size: 13 residues. The CDR3 is CAWRPGVAYGYTF. Here the CDR3 DNA reads TGTGCCTGGAGACCGGGGGTCGCCTATGGCTACACCTTC. The variable domain in full, with the rest retrieved from reference TRBV30 and TRBJ1-2, is SQTIHQWPATLVQPVGSPLSLECTVEGTSNPNLYWYRQAAGRGLQLLFYSVGIGQISSEVPQNLSASRPQDRQFILSSKKLLLSDSGFYLCAWRPGVAYGYTFGSGTRLTVV.

This chain joins TRBV7-7 and TRBJ2-5, with TRBD2 matching 12 bases. The CDR3 is made up of 17 amino acids. Germline CDR1 and CDR2: SSHAT and FNYEAQ (reference sequence). V lost 6 bases and J lost 4; bases outside the gene matches: 12. The chain's CDR3 is CASRKGTSGLGRETQYF. The CDR3 region has the DNA TGTGCCAGCAGAAAGGGGACTAGCGGGTTGGGGAGAGAGACCCAGTACTTC.

This clone appeared a single time. The chain uses TRBV7-8 and TRBJ1-5; D perhaps matches TRBD1 (5 bases). Between the trimmed V and J ends, which lost 5 bases and 2 bases, there was a span of 19 bases. Germline V gives CDR1 SGHVS, CDR2 FQNEAQ. This CDR3 spans 17 amino acids. CDR3 sequence: CASSPIPGGGGNQPQHF. CDR3 DNA: TGTGCCAGCAGCCCCATTCCGGGGGGAGGCGGCAATCAGCCCCAGCATTTT.

The rearrangement links TRBV25-1 to TRBJ2-3, with D tentatively TRBD2 (6 bases). The CDR3 length is 13 residues. V gave up 8 bases and J gave up 1 base, with 10 bases separating them. The germline V gene encodes CDR1 MGHDK and CDR2 SYGVNS. The chain's CDR3 is CASGSGGTDTQYF. The CDR3 DNA reads as TGTGCCAGCGGATCGGGGGGCACAGATACGCAGTATTTT.

A remark on this clone: One junction end does not reproduce the germline sequence, and a read error may be involved. This chain uses TRBV7-7 with TRBJ2-5; D is unresolved. Germline V gene data show CDR1 as SSHAT and CDR2 as FNYEAQ (reference sequence). The CDR3 consists of 13 residues. The DNA of the CDR3 is TGTGCTAGCAGCCGTGGGCGACAAGAGACCCAGTACTTC. It codes for CASSRGRQETQYF. Full variable domain (missing parts from reference TRBV7-7 and TRBJ2-5): GAGVSQSPRYKVTKRGQDVTLRCDPISSHATLYWYQQALGQGPEFLTYFNYEAQPDKSGLPSDRFSAERPEGSISTLTIQRTEQRDSAMYRCASSRGRQETQYFGPGTRLLVL.

The V call is TRBV6-5, the J call TRBJ2-2; tentatively, D is TRBD2 (7 bases). CDR1 is MNHEY and CDR2 is SVGAGI in the germline V gene. The CDR3 is 15 amino acids. V lost 6 bases and J 3 bases, leaving 14 bases between the germline ends. DNA for the CDR3: TGTGCCAGCAGCCGCGCGGGGGCAGACACCGGGGAGCTGTTTTTT. Encoded protein: CASSRAGADTGELFF.

The chain couples TRBV5-4 to TRBJ2-5; 7 bases map to TRBD1. J lost 4 bases, V lost 5 bases, and 17 bases had no gene match. CDR1 is SGHNT and CDR2 is YYREEE in the germline V gene (reference sequence). The CDR3 consists of 17 residues. The CDR3 sequence is CASSLRATGPGRETQYF. The CDR3 region has the DNA TGTGCCAGCAGTCTCAGGGCGACAGGGCCAGGGAGAGAGACCCAGTACTTC.

The chain employs TRBV5-1 and TRBJ2-5; D not certain. Germline V gene sequence: CDR1 SGHRS, CDR2 YFSETQ. The CDR3 is made up of 13 amino acids. V gave up 0 bases and J gave up 5 bases, with 8 bases separating them. The CDR3 DNA sequence: TGCGCCAGCAGCTTGGATACAGTCGAGACCCAGTACTTC. Amino acid sequence: CASSLDTVETQYF.

The chain links TRBV18 to TRBJ1-1, with 9 bases that match TRBD1. This CDR3 comprises 14 residues. Germline CDR1 reads KGHSH; CDR2 reads LQKENI. V was pared by 6 bases and J by 10 bases, with 12 bases of the junction left unmatched. In DNA form, the CDR3 reads TGTGCCAGCTCCCCGGTGGACAGGGGCGCTGGAGCTTTCTTT. Translating it yields CASSPVDRGAGAFF.

CDR3 in DNA: TGCGCCAGCAGCTTGGATCTAGCGGGGGGCTACACAGATACGCAGTATTTT. It translates to CASSLDLAGGYTDTQYF. The chain is built from TRBV5-1 and TRBJ2-3; 11 nucleotides line up with TRBD2. The germline CDR1 and CDR2 sequences are SGHRS and YFSETQ. The CDR3 extends over 17 amino acids. V shed 0 bases, J shed 2 bases, and the junction held 5 bases outside the gene matches.

The table lists this clone with a few counts. The DNA for the CDR3 is TGTGCCAGCAGTTTAAACAGGAACACTGAAGCTTTCTTT. Its translation: CASSLNRNTEAFF. The chain recombines TRBV27 with TRBJ1-1; D is unresolved. Per germline, CDR1 MNHEY and CDR2 SMNVEV (reference sequence). With 2 bases removed from V and 1 base from J, the gap between germline ends came to 5 bases. CDR3 size: 13 residues.

The chain uses TRBV5-4 and TRBJ2-1; 13 positions match TRBD2. Losses at the gene ends were 4 bases for V and 0 bases for J; bases not matched to a gene: 4. The CDR3 is made up of 17 amino acids. Germline CDR1 and CDR2: SGHNT and YYREEE (reference sequence). The DNA of the CDR3 is TGTGCCAGCAGCCCACTAGCGGGGGGGAGCTCCTACAATGAGCAGTTCTTC. Amino acid sequence: CASSPLAGGSSYNEQFF.

CDR3 DNA: TGCGCCAGCAGCTTGCAGGGTGACGAGTTTGAGACCCAGTACTTC. This gives the protein CASSLQGDEFETQYF. The chain links TRBV5-1 to TRBJ2-5; D is perhaps TRBD1 (5 bases). This CDR3 comprises 15 residues. CDR1 is SGHRS, CDR2 YFSETQ, per germline. The V gene lost 1 base and the J gene lost 5 bases, with 15 bases spanning the gap. Variable domain in full (rest from reference TRBV5-1 and TRBJ2-5): KAGVTQTPRYLIKTRGQQVTLSCSPISGHRSVSWYQQTPGQGLQFLFEYFSETQRNKGNFPGRFSGRQFSNSRSEMNVSTLELGDSALYLCASSLQGDEFETQYFGPGTRLLVL.

Note on this clone: The same CDR3 also results from other DNA sequences found in this sample. The V gene is TRBV23-1, the J gene TRBJ1-5; D may be TRBD1 (6 bases). TRBV23-1 is reported as an ORF; its role is uncertain. This CDR3 region has 18 residues. Trimming shortened V by 0 bases and J by 1 base, and 16 bases separated the two germline ends. The CDR3 DNA is TGCGCCAGCAGTCAATCGGTCAGGGGCCATATAAGCAATCAGCCCCAGCATTTT. Translated: CASSQSVRGHISNQPQHF.

The chain couples TRBV7-9 to TRBJ2-1, with 12 nucleotides matching TRBD2. The germline V gene has CDR1 SEHNR and CDR2 FQNEAQ (reference sequence). Trimming cost V 5 bases and J 6 bases; bases outside gene matches: 8. The CDR3 runs 16 residues. The CDR3: CASSRTTSGGLNEQFF. In DNA form, the CDR3 reads TGTGCCAGCAGCCGCACGACTAGCGGGGGACTCAATGAGCAGTTCTTC. Full variable domain (rest looked up from reference TRBV7-9 and TRBJ2-1): DTGVSQNPRHKITKRGQNVTFRCDPISEHNRLYWYRQTLGQGPEFLTYFQNEAQLEKSRLLSDRFSAERPKGSFSTLEIQRTEQGDSAMYLCASSRTTSGGLNEQFFGPGTRLTVL.

The chain is built from TRBV7-9 and TRBJ1-6; 12 nucleotides align to TRBD1. Trimming at V came to 5 bases and at J to 10 bases, leaving 3 bases not matched to a gene. The CDR3 has 14 residues. Looked up from germline, CDR1 is SEHNR and CDR2 is FQNEAQ (reference sequence). The CDR3 here is CASSTGTGGSPLHF. For the CDR3, the DNA is TGTGCCAGCAGCACCGGGACAGGGGGCTCACCCCTCCACTTT.

Only one count was recorded for this clone. The V and J genes are TRBV21-1 and TRBJ2-7; the table gives TRBD1 as D, unverified against the DNA. TRBV21-1 is a documented pseudogene. The CDR3 sequence is 13 residues long. The CDR3 reads CASRKRDIYEQYV. CDR3 bases: TGTGCCAGCAGAAAAAGAGACATCTACGAGCAGTACGTC.

The chain employs TRBV5-8 and TRBJ2-5; 7 bases agree with TRBD1. There are 15 residues in the CDR3. Germline trimming cut 4 bases from V and 5 bases from J; bases unmatched to any gene: 11. From germline, CDR1 is SGHTS and CDR2 YDEGEE. The CDR3 DNA reads TGTGCCAGCAGCCTCGGGACAGAGGGGGTCGAGACCCAGTACTTC. It codes for CASSLGTEGVETQYF.

The rearrangement links TRBV7-9 to TRBJ2-5, with TRBD1 matching 9 bases. This CDR3 spans 16 amino acids. After removal of 4 bases from V and 5 bases from J, the junction contained 11 bases not matched to a gene. Germline-derived CDR1 and CDR2 are SEHNR and FQNEAQ (reference sequence). CDR3 coding DNA: TGTGCCAGCAGCTGGTTGGGGACAGGGTCGGGGGAGACCCAGTACTTC. Protein: CASSWLGTGSGETQYF. Looking up the rest from reference TRBV7-9 and TRBJ2-5 gives the full variable domain: DTGVSQNPRHKITKRGQNVTFRCDPISEHNRLYWYRQTLGQGPEFLTYFQNEAQLEKSRLLSDRFSAERPKGSFSTLEIQRTEQGDSAMYLCASSWLGTGSGETQYFGPGTRLLVL.

This chain joins TRBV6-6 and TRBJ2-7; D gene ambiguous. The CDR3 length is 13 residues. The germline gives CDR1 MNHNY, CDR2 SVGAGI (reference sequence). Trimming pared 2 bases from V and 3 bases from J, leaving 8 bases between. The DNA for the CDR3 is TGTGCCAGCAGTTACGGGCAGATCTACGAGCAGTACGTC. Translated: CASSYGQIYEQYV.

J is TRBJ1-2 and V is TRBV19; no firm D call. The CDR3 is made up of 15 amino acids. CDR1 LNHDA and CDR2 SQIVND come from the germline V gene (reference sequence). V lost 3 bases to trimming and J lost 3 bases, with 14 bases between them. The DNA of the CDR3 is TGTGCCAGTAGTATTCCCGCTGGAGAGGACTATGGCTACACCTTC. Translating gives CASSIPAGEDYGYTF. The variable domain in full, with the rest retrieved from reference TRBV19 and TRBJ1-2, is DGGITQSPKYLFRKEGQNVTLSCEQNLNHDAMYWYRQDPGQGLRLIYYSQIVNDFQKGDIAEGYSVSREKKESFPLTVTSAQKNPTAFYLCASSIPAGEDYGYTFGSGTRLTVV.